This TCR beta chain was obtained from a study of T-cell reconstitution after alpha-beta-depleted transplantation in children. Library preparation (for TCRbeta) was performed with unique molecular identifiers. TCRdb re-analysed the PCR reads in MiXCR, keeping a single row per CDR3 protein. The sample carries a few hundred thousand distinct CDR3 sequences, 27% recorded once. This clonotype was seen only a few times. This CDR3 has 14 residues. CDR1 is DFQATT and CDR2 is SNEGSKA in the germline V gene (reference sequence). The J segment lost 0 bases and the V segment lost 6 bases, leaving 4 bases of the junction unmatched.

Sequencing was performed on PBMCs, taken before TCRalphabeta/CD19-depleted stem cell transplant. The TCR comes from a boy under three years old with Wiskott-Aldrich syndrome, due to receive a stem cell transplant. V gene TRBV20-1 combines with J gene TRBJ2-3; TRBD2 aligns across 9 bases. This CDR3 is CSATAGGSTDTQYF. The CDR3 DNA follows: TGCAGTGCAACAGCGGGAGGAAGCACAGATACGCAGTATTTT.